This T cell receptor (beta chain) was recovered during a study of identical twins. TCRdb re-analysed the 5' RACE reads in MiXCR, keeping a single row per CDR3 protein. The table lists about 890,000 distinct CDR3 sequences, approximately 13% of them singletons. The CDR3 is 15 amino acids. The germline V gene encodes CDR1 SGHTA and CDR2 FQGNSA. V lost 5 bases to trimming and J lost 4 bases; unmatched junction nucleotides: 7. A few counts support this clonotype. This sample was shared with a second study, whose subject was yellow fever vaccine responses in identical twins.

The sequenced sample was PBMCs. This clonotype was obtained from a woman between 18 and 30 years old in good health. The chain recombines TRBV7-2 with TRBJ1-4; 7 positions match TRBD1. The CDR3 here is CASSPTGAGNEKLFF. As DNA, the CDR3 is TGTGCCAGCAGCCCAACAGGGGCGGGTAATGAAAAACTGTTTTTT.